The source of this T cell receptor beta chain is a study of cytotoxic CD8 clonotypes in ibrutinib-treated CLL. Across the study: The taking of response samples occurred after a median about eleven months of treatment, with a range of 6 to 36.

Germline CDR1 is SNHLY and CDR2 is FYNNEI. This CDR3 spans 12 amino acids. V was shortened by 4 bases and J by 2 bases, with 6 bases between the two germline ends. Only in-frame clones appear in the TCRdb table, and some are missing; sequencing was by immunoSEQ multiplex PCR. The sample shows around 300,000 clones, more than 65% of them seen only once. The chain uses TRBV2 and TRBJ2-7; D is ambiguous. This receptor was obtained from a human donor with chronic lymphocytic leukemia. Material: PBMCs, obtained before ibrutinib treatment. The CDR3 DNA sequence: TGTGCCAGCAGTGTAGTGGCCTACGAGCAGTACTTC. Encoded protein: CASSVVAYEQYF.